This TCR beta chain was sequenced during a study of T cells after yellow fever vaccination. Whole-study results and caveats: Repertoires obtained by FACS sorting could include abundant clonotypes that entered as contaminants from the bulk population.

TCRdb re-called the 5' RACE reads with MiXCR, one entry per CDR3 protein. The data show 120,000 or so distinct CDR3 sequences, with roughly 15% seen just once and 43% held by the top ten. This clonotype appeared a few times. Antigen unknown. The starting material was CD8+ T cells sorted from PBMCs, obtained 5 days after the yellow fever booster vaccination. This clonotype was obtained from a man aged 18 to 30 who received the YFV17D yellow fever vaccine.

CDR3 protein: CAMTSGGENEQFF. CDR3 nucleotide sequence: TGTGCCATGACTAGCGGGGGGGAAAATGAGCAGTTCTTC. This sequence joins TRBV10-3 and TRBJ2-1; TRBD2 agrees at 14 bases. V lost 9 bases, J lost 7 bases, and 2 bases stayed unmatched. The CDR3 covers 13 residues. Germline V lookup: CDR1 ENHRY, CDR2 SYGVKD.